This TCR beta chain was observed in a study of Graves' ophthalmopathy and Graves' hyperthyroidism. Study-level findings and limits: The authors also found most expanded thyroid clonotypes above 0.001 frequency in blood.

The CDR3 runs 15 residues. Germline V lookup: CDR1 MNHEY, CDR2 SMNVEV (reference sequence). The ends lost 6 bases at V and 0 bases at J; junction bases unmatched: 7. RNA transcripts were the source from which TCR beta CDR3 regions were amplified. A first-round RT-PCR used HTBI primers, followed by a second-round multiplex PCR. From the multiplex PCR reads, TCRdb called clonotypes with MiXCR, one entry per CDR3 protein. Of over 500,000 distinct CDR3 sequences in the sample, roughly 20% are singletons; the top ten hold approximately 7%. It was on clinical symptoms, serum thyroxine, TRAb, thyroid ultrasound and orbital computed tomography that diagnosis relied. Regarding this clonotype: Its antigen is unknown.

V is TRBV27 and J is TRBJ1-1, with 7 nucleotides matching TRBD1. The sequence came from a woman between 18 and 30 years old with stable Graves' hyperthyroidism. Some clones in this sample may be carry-over from other donors' samples. The source material was peripheral blood. CDR3 sequence: CASRRQGVMNTEAFF. The CDR3 DNA sequence: TGTGCCAGCAGAAGACAGGGAGTGATGAACACTGAAGCTTTCTTT.